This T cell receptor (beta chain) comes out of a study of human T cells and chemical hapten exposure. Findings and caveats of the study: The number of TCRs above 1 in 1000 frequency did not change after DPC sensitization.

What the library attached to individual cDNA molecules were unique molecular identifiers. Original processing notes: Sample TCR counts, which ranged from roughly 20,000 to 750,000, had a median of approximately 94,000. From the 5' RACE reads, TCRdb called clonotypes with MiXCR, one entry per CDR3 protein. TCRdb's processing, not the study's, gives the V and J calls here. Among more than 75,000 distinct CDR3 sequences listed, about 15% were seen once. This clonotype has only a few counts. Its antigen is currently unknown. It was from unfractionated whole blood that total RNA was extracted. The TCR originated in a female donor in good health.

DNA for the CDR3: TGCAGTGCTAGAGATCAGGGGACTAGCGGGGGGGCGCCTGAGATCGCCGAGCAGTACTTC. Its protein is CSARDQGTSGGAPEIAEQYF. The rearrangement joins TRBV20-1 to TRBJ2-7; 16 bases line up with TRBD2. Germline CDR1 DFQATT, CDR2 SNEGSKA (reference sequence). V gave up 0 bases and J gave up 6 bases; unmatched junction bases: 17. The CDR3 extends over 20 amino acids.